This T cell receptor beta chain is drawn from a study of T cell repertoires in aging, cancer and after chemotherapy. Study background: Six age groups, ranging from 30 or younger to 70 or older, included the donors. Patients with chronic lymphocytic leukemia were sampled before and after fludarabine- or bendamustine-based chemotherapy. The full dataset contained 7 million to 9.5 million TCR reads. Study observations and caveats: In cancer patients, declining TCR diversity with age involved lost richness and lost evenness.

A mixed TRB-A/B primer pool amplified rearranged TRB by multiplex touch-down PCR. MiXCR, run by TCRdb on the multiplex PCR reads, gives a single entry per CDR3 protein. Here the sample spans fewer than 2,000 distinct CDR3 sequences, 25% to 35% being singletons. This clonotype is labeled large. The antigen is unknown. Amplification of TCR beta used genomic DNA extracted from peripheral blood. Sequences were obtained from blood. The TCR was taken from a human donor with a blood cancer.

The CDR3 protein is CASSLSVSYNEQFF. The CDR3, as DNA: TGTGCCAGTAGTTTGTCGGTCTCCTACAATGAGCAGTTCTTC. This chain links TRBV19 with TRBJ2-1; no definite D call. The V gene lost 5 bases and the J gene lost 0 bases, with 8 bases spanning the gap. CDR1 and CDR2 from the germline V gene are LNHDA and SQIVND (reference sequence). This CDR3 has 14 residues.